Listed here is a single T cell receptor (beta chain). Measured with immunoSEQ multiplex PCR; TCRdb has only the in-frame clones, and not every one. This repertoire shows 60,000 to 70,000 clones, nearly 90% found once; its top ten account for approximately 12%. Blood sampling took place at baseline, cycle 4 day 1, and cycle 7 day 1. The data originate from a study of OX40 agonist ivuxolimab in advanced cancers. Study information: Recorded diagnoses for dose-escalation patients were hepatocellular carcinoma, melanoma, renal cell or head and neck cancer.

The V gene's germline CDR1 is MRHNA and CDR2 SNTAGT. Germline trimming cut 7 bases from V and 2 bases from J; bases unmatched to any gene: 4. The CDR3 sequence is 14 residues long. The clonotype comes from an adult with an advanced solid tumor such as melanoma, head and neck, liver or kidney cancer. V gene TRBV6-4 combines with J gene TRBJ2-2; 7 bases map to TRBD2. Material: CD4+ or CD8+ T cells sorted from blood, obtained in a trial of the OX40 agonist ivuxolimab. DNA of the CDR3: TGTGCCAGCAACGGCGGGAGAAACACCGGGGAGCTGTTTTTT. It specifies CASNGGRNTGELFF.